This T cell receptor beta chain came from a study of blood T cell repertoires in COVID-19. For the study at large: T cells, B-cell-depleted T cells, or PBMCs provided the cDNA or gDNA that served as material.

V lost 2 bases and J lost 13; bases outside the gene matches: 9. The CDR3 sequence is 14 residues long. CDR1 is SGDLS, CDR2 YYNGEE, per germline. Only in-frame clones appear in the TCRdb table, and some are missing; sequencing was by immunoSEQ multiplex PCR. The sample holds about 82,000 clones, over 65% seen once. The genes are TRBV9 and TRBJ1-6; 7 nucleotides match TRBD1. The TCR sequence derives from a human donor with acute or convalescent COVID-19. The donor label of this sample is uncertain. Sequencing used peripheral blood. In nucleotides, the CDR3 is TGTGCCAGCAGCGTTGGCCTACAGGGGTCGCCCCTCCACTTT. It encodes CASSVGLQGSPLHF.